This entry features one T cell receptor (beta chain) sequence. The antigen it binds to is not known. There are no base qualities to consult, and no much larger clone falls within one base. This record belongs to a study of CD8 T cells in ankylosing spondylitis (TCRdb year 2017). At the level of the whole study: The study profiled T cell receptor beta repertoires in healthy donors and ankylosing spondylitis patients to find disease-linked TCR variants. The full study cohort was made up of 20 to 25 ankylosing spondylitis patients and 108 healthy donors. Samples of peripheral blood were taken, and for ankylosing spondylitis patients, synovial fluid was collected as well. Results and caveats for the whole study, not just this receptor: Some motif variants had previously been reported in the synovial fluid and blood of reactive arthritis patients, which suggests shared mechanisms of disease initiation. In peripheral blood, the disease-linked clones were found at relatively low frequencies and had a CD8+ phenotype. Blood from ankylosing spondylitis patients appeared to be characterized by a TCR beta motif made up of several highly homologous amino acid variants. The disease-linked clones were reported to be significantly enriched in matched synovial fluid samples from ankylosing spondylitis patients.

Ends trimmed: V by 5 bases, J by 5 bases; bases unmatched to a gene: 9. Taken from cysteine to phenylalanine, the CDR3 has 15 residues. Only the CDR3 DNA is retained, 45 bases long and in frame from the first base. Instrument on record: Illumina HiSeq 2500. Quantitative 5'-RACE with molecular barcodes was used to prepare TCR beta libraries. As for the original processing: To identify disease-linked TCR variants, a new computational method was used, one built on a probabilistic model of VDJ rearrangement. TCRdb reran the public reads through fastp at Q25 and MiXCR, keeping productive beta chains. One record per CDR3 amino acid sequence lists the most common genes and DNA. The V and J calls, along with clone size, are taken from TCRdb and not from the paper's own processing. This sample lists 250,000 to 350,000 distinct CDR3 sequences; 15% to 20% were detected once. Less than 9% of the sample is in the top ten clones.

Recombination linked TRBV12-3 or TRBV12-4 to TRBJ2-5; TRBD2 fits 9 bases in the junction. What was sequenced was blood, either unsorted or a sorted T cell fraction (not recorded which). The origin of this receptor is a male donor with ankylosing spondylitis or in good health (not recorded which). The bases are TGTGCCAGCAGTGCCGGCGGGGGGGCTTGGGAGACCCAGTACTTC. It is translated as CASSAGGGAWETQYF.